This T cell receptor (beta chain) appears in the sequencing data of a study of shared clonotypes between healthy human individuals. Study outcomes and limitations: In having few donors, the study represented limited genetic and exposure-history diversity.

Approximately 82 million PBMCs were counted before genomic DNA extraction. As for this clone: Its antigen is as yet unknown.

Germline V gives CDR1 SGHTA, CDR2 FQGNSA. There are 13 residues in the CDR3. Trimming pared 5 bases from V and 1 base from J, leaving 7 bases between. Once extracted for a subset, genomic DNA was divided evenly among several immunoSEQ plates. PCR replicates performed on unsorted PBMC used around 0.3 ug DNA, around 28,000 T cell genomes. Repertoires were generated with immunoSEQ multiplex PCR, while TCRdb's copy carries only in-frame clones and drops some. The sample lists about half a million clones; about 72% were seen once. The TCR comes from a woman in her thirties or forties in good health. Some clones in this sample may be carry-over from other donors' samples. The sample was PBMCs. This rearrangement joins TRBV7-2 to TRBJ2-3; D unclear. CDR3 sequence (DNA): TGTGCCAGCAGCGTCCAGGGCACAGATACGCAGTATTTT. Translating it yields CASSVQGTDTQYF.